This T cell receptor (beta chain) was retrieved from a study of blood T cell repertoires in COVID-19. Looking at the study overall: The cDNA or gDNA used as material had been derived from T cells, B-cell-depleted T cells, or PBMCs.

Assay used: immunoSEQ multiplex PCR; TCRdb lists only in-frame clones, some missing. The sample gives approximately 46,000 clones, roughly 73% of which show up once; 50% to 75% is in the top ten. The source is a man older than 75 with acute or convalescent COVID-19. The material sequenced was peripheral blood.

The CDR3, as DNA: TGTGCCAGCAGCTTGATGGGACAGGGGACCTACGAGCAGTACTTC. Translated, it gives CASSLMGQGTYEQYF. This chain uses TRBV5-6 with TRBJ2-7; 10 positions agree with TRBD1. Germline CDR1 and CDR2: SGHDT and YYEEEE. J was trimmed by 2 bases and V by 1 base; bases with no gene match: 3. The CDR3 spans 15 residues.